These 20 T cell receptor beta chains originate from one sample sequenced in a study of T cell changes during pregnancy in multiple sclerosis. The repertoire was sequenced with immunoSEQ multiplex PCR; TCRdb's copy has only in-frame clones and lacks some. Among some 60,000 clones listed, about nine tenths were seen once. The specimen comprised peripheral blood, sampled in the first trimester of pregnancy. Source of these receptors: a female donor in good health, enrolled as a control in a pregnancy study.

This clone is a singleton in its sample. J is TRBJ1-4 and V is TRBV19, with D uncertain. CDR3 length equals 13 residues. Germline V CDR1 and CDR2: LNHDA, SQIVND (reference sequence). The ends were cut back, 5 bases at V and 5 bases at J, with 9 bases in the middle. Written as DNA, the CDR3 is TGTGCCAGTAGTTTCGGGATGAATGAAAAACTGTTTTTT. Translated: CASSFGMNEKLFF.

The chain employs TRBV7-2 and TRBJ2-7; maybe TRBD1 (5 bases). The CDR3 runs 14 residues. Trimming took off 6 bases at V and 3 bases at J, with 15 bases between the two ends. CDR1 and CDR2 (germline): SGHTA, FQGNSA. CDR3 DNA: TGTGCCAGCAGACGGGCCTCAGGGAACTACGAGCAGTACTTC. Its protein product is CASRRASGNYEQYF.

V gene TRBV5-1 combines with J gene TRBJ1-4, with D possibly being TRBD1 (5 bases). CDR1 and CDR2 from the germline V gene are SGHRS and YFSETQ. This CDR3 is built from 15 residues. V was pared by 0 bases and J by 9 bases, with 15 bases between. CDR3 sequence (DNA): TGCGCCAGCAGCTTGGGAGTGCAGGGAGGGAAAAAACTGTTTTTT. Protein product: CASSLGVQGGKKLFF.

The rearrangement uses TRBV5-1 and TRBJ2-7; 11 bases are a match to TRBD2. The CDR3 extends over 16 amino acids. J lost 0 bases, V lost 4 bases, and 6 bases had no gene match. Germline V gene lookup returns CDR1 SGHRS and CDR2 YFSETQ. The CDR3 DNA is TGCGCCAGCAGCCAGACTACTAGCGGGAGCTCCTACGAGCAGTACTTC. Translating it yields CASSQTTSGSSYEQYF. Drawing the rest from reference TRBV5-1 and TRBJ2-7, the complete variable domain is KAGVTQTPRYLIKTRGQQVTLSCSPISGHRSVSWYQQTPGQGLQFLFEYFSETQRNKGNFPGRFSGRQFSNSRSEMNVSTLELGDSALYLCASSQTTSGSSYEQYFGPGTRLTVT.

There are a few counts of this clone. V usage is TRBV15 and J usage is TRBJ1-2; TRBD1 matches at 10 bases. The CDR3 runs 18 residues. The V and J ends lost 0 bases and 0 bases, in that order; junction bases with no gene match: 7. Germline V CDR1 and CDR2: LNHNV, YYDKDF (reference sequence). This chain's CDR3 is CATSRDYATGGSNYGYTF. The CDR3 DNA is TGTGCCACCAGCAGAGATTACGCGACAGGGGGCTCTAACTATGGCTACACCTTC.

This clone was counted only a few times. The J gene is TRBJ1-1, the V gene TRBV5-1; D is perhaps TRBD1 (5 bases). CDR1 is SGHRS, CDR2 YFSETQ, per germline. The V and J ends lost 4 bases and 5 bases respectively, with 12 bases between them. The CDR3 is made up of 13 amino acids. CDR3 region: CASSPAGGTEAFF. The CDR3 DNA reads TGCGCCAGCAGCCCGGCGGGGGGTACTGAAGCTTTCTTT.

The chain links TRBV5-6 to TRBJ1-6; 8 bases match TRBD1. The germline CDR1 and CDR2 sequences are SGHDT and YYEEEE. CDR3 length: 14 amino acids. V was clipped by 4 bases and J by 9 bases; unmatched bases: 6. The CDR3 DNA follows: TGTGCCAGCAGCGGACAGGGCCCCGGTTCACCCCTCCACTTT. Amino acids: CASSGQGPGSPLHF.

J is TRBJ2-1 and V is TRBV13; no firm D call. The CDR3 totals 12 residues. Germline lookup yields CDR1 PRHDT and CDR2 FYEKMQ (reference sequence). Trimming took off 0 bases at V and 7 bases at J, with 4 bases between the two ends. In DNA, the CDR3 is TGTGCCAGCAGCTTAGGGAGGAATGAGCAGTTCTTC. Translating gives CASSLGRNEQFF.

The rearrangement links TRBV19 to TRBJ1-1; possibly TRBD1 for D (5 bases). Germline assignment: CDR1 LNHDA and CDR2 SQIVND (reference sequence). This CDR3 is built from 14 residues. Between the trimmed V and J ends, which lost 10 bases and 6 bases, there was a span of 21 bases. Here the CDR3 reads CATLPNVRDSEAFF. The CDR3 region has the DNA TGTGCCACCCTTCCAAACGTTCGGGACTCTGAAGCTTTCTTT.

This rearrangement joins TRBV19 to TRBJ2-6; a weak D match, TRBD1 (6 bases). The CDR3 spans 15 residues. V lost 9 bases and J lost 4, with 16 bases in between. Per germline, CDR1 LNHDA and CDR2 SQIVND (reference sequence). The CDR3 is CARRIRGWGANVLTF. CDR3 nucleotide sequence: TGTGCCAGGAGGATCAGGGGCTGGGGGGCCAACGTCCTGACTTTC.

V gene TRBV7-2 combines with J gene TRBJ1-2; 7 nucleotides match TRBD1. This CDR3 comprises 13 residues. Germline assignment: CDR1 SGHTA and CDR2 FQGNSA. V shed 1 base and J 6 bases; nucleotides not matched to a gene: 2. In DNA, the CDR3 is TGTGCCAGCAGCTTAGACACAGGGGATGGCTACACCTTC. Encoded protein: CASSLDTGDGYTF.

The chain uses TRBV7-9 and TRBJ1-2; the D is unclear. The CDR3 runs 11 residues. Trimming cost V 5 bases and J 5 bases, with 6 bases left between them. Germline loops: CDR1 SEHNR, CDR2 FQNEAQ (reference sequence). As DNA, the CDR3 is TGTGCCAGCAGCGAGTCTTATGGCTACACCTTC. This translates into CASSESYGYTF.

The CDR3 region is CASSELGDRVRGYTF. As DNA, the CDR3 is TGTGCCAGCAGTGAATTAGGGGACAGGGTGCGAGGCTACACCTTC. V usage is TRBV25-1 and J usage is TRBJ1-2; TRBD1 matches 9 bases. Germline lookup yields CDR1 MGHDK and CDR2 SYGVNS. CDR3 length: 15 residues. Unmatched junction bases numbered 8, after V lost 1 base and J lost 8 bases.

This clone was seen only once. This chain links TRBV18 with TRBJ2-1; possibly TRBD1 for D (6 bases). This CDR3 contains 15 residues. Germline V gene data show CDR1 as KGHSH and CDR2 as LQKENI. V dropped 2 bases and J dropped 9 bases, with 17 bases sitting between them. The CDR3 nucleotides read TGTGCCAGCTCACCAAACAGGGACCGATCCCTTGAGCAGTTCTTC. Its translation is CASSPNRDRSLEQFF.

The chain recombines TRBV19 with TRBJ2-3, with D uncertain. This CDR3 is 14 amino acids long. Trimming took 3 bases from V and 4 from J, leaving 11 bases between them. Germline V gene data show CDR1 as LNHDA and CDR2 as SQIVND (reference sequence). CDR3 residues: CASSIGGEADTQYF. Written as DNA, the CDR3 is TGTGCCAGTAGTATTGGCGGAGAGGCAGATACGCAGTATTTT.

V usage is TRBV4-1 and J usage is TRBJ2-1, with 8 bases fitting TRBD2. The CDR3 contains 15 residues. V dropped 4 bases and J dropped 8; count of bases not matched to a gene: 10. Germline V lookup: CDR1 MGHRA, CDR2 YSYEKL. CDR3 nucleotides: TGCGCCAGCAGCCTCGGACTAGCTCGGATCGATGAGCAGTTCTTC. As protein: CASSLGLARIDEQFF.

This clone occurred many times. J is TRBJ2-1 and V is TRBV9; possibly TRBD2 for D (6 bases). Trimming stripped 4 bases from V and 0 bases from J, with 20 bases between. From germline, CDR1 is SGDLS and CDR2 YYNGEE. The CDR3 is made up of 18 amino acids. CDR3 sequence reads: CASSSHRTTFSSYNEQFF. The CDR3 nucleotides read TGTGCCAGCAGCTCTCACAGGACTACCTTTAGCTCCTACAATGAGCAGTTCTTC. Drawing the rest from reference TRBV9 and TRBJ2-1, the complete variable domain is DSGVTQTPKHLITATGQRVTLRCSPRSGDLSVYWYQQSLDQGLQFLIQYYNGEERAKGNILERFSAQQFPDLHSELNLSSLELGDSALYFCASSSHRTTFSSYNEQFFGPGTRLTVL.

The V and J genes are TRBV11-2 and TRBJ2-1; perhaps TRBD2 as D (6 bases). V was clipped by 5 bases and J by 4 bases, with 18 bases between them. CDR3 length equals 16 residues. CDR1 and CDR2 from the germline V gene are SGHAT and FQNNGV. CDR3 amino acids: CASSDGTALRYNEQFF. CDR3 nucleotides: TGTGCCAGCAGCGATGGGACTGCCTTAAGGTACAATGAGCAGTTCTTC.

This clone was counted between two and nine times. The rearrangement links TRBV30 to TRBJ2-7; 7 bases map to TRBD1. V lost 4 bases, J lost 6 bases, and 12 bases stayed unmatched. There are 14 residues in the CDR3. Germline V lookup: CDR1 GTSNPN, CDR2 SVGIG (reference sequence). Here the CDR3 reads CAWILAGGGGEQYF. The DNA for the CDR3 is TGTGCCTGGATCCTGGCAGGGGGTGGGGGCGAGCAGTACTTC. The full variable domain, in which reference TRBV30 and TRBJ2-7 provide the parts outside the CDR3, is SQTIHQWPATLVQPVGSPLSLECTVEGTSNPNLYWYRQAAGRGLQLLFYSVGIGQISSEVPQNLSASRPQDRQFILSSKKLLLSDSGFYLCAWILAGGGGEQYFGPGTRLTVT.

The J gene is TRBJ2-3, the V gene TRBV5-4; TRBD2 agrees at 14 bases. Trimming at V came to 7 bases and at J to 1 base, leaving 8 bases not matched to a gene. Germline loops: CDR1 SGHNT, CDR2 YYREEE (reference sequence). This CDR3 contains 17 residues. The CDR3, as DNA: TGTGCCAGCTTTCTCGGGGGACTAGCGGGAGGCACAGATACGCAGTATTTT. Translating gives CASFLGGLAGGTDTQYF. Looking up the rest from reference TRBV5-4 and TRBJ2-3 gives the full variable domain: ETGVTQSPTHLIKTRGQQVTLRCSSQSGHNTVSWYQQALGQGPQFIFQYYREEENGRGNFPPRFSGLQFPNYSSELNVNALELDDSALYLCASFLGGLAGGTDTQYFGPGTRLTVL.